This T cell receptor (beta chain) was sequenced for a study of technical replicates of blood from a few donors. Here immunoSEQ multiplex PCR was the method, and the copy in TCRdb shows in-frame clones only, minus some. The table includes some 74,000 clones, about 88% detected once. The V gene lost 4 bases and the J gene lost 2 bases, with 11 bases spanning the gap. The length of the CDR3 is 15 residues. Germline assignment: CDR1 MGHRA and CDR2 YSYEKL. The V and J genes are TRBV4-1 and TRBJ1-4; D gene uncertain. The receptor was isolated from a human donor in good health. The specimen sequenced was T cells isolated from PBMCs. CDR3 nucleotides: TGCGCCAGCAGCCCCTTCGGAGGGACTAATGAAAAACTGTTTTTT. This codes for CASSPFGGTNEKLFF.